This section outlines one T cell receptor beta chain sequence together with its context. The antigen is unknown. The table came from immunoSEQ multiplex PCR; TCRdb's copy has only in-frame clones and leaves some out. This sample has about 77,000 clones; under 95% occur once, and the top ten carry around 5.1%. Deletions cut 5 bases from V and 7 bases from J, with 21 bases between. The CDR3 covers 15 residues. Germline V lookup: CDR1 SGHTA, CDR2 FQGNSA. This specimen comes from a study of T cell responses to AZD1222 COVID-19 vaccine. Study results and limitations: Among those given AZD1222, only 5 to 7 were seropositive at baseline. After the peak T cell response, and only then, were repertoires sampled.

The sequence was obtained from an adult who received the AZD1222 COVID-19 vaccine. This material consisted of peripheral blood, taken 28 days after the second AZD1222 dose. This rearrangement joins TRBV7-2 to TRBJ2-7; D possibly corresponds to TRBD2 (6 bases). CDR3 in DNA: TGTGCCAGCAGCCCCGCGTTAGCCCTGGCGGGGGAGCAGTACTTC. This encodes CASSPALALAGEQYF. Variable domain in full (rest from reference TRBV7-2 and TRBJ2-7): GAGVSQSPSNKVTEKGKDVELRCDPISGHTALYWYRQSLGQGLEFLIYFQGNSAPDKSGLPSDRFSAERTGGSVSTLTIQRTQQEDSAVYLCASSPALALAGEQYFGPGTRLTVT.